This T cell receptor beta chain was captured in a study of T cell repertoires in cytomegalovirus infection. This clonotype turned up a few times. The antigen is unknown. MiXCR, applied by TCRdb to the reads, yields one record per CDR3 protein. The sample contains about a million distinct CDR3 sequences, roughly 31% of which appear only once. Germline lookup yields CDR1 LNHDA and CDR2 SQIVND (reference sequence). The CDR3 is 13 residues long. The V gene lost 5 bases and the J gene lost 6 bases, with 12 bases spanning the gap. Whole-study results and caveats: Frequencies of public TCR beta families were cumulated, and this identified carriers of CMV plus the relevant HLA.

J is TRBJ2-3 and V is TRBV19, with D unclear. The receptor was derived from a human donor in good health (CMV status not recorded). Some clones in this sample may be carry-over from other donors' samples. Material: cultured CD8+ T cells from PBMCs, obtained from culture after CMV antigen stimulation. The CDR3 protein is CASSEWAADTQYF. The CDR3, as DNA: TGTGCCAGTAGTGAGTGGGCAGCGGATACGCAGTATTTT. Filled out from reference TRBV19 and TRBJ2-3, the complete variable domain reads DGGITQSPKYLFRKEGQNVTLSCEQNLNHDAMYWYRQDPGQGLRLIYYSQIVNDFQKGDIAEGYSVSREKKESFPLTVTSAQKNPTAFYLCASSEWAADTQYFGPGTRLTVL.